Included here is one TCR beta chain sequence, with context. No antigen is known for it. This record belongs to a study of vaccination effects on CD4 cells after COVID-19. The overall study: Participants received two doses of either the BNT162b2 or mRNA-1273 vaccine.

Viral peptide pools were used in the ViraFEST assay to expand antigen-specific CD4+ T cells, and sequencing came afterward. Culture lasted about 11 days before CD4+ T cell isolation. Prior SARS-CoV-2 infection was absent in the vaccine recipients, as shown by negative nucleocapsid antibodies. Half the medium was replaced with IL-2 medium on days 3 and 7. The repertoire was sequenced with immunoSEQ multiplex PCR; TCRdb's copy has only in-frame clones and lacks some. The table lists 65,000 or so clones, approximately 79% of them singletons. Points from the study as a whole: Early timepoints after infection were absent, and convalescent patients were few in the study.

This specimen was CD4+ T cells from PBMCs cultured with HCoV-NL63 spike peptides, taken before COVID-19 vaccination. The receptor's source is a human donor who received a COVID-19 vaccine.

The CDR3 DNA reads TGCAGTGCTAGTTTCAGGCTAGCGGGGGCGGATACGCAGTATTTT. It yields the protein CSASFRLAGADTQYF. V gene TRBV20-1 combines with J gene TRBJ2-3; 10 nucleotides match TRBD2. Germline CDR1 and CDR2: DFQATT and SNEGSKA (reference sequence). The CDR3 length is 15 residues. V shed 3 bases, J shed 6 bases, and the junction held 9 bases outside the gene matches.